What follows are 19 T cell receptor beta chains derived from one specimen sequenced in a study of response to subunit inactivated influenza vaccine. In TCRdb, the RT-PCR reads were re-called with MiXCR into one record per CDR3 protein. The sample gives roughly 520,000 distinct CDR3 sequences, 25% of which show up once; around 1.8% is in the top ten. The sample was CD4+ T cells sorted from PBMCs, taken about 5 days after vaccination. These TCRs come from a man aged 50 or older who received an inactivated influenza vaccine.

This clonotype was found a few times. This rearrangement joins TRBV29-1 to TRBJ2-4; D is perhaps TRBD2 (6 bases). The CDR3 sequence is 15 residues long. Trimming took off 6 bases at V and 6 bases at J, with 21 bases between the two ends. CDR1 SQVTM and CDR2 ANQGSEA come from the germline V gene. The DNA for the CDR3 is TGCAGCGTCAGCTGGGCGCGGCGGGAAGCAAACATTCAGTACTTC. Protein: CSVSWARREANIQYF.

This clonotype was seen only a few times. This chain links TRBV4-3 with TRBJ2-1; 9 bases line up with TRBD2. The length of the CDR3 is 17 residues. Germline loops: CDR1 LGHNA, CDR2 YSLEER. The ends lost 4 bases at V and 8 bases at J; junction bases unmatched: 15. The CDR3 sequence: CASSPVGGGRAWDEQFF. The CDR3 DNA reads TGCGCCAGCAGCCCTGTGGGTGGCGGGAGGGCGTGGGATGAGCAGTTCTTC.

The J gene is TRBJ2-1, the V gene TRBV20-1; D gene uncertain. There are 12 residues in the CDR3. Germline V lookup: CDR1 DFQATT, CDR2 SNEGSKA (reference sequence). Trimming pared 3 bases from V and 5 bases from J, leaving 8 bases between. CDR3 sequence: CSARPVNNEQFF. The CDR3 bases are TGCAGTGCTAGGCCGGTAAACAATGAGCAGTTCTTC.

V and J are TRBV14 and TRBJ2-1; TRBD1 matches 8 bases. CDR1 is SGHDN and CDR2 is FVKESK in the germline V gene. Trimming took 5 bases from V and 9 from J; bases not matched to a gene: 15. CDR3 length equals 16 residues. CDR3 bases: TGTGCCAGCAGCGAAAAACAGGACAGGGTTGGAGGTGAGCAGTTCTTC. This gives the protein CASSEKQDRVGGEQFF.

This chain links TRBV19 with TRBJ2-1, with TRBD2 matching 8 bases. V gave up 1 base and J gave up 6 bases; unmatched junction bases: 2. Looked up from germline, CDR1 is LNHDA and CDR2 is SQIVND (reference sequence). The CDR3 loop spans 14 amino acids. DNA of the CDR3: TGTGCCAGTAGTATAGTCGGGAGGGCCAATGAGCAGTTCTTC. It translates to CASSIVGRANEQFF.

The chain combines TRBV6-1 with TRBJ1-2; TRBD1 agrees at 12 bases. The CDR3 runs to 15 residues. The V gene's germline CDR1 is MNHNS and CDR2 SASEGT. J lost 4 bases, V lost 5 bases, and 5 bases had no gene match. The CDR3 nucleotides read TGTGCCAGCAGTCCTGGGACAGGGGGCGCCTATGGCTACACCTTC. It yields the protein CASSPGTGGAYGYTF.

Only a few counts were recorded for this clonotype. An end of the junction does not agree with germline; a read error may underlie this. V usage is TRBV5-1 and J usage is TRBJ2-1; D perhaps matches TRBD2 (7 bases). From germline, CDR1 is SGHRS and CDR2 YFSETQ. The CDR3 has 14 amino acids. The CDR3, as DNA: TGCGCCAGCCGCTTGAAGGGGGGGGCGAATGAGCAGTTCTTC. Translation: CASRLKGGANEQFF. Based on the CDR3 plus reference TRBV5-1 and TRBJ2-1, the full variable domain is KAGVTQTPRYLIKTRGQQVTLSCSPISGHRSVSWYQQTPGQGLQFLFEYFSETQRNKGNFPGRFSGRQFSNSRSEMNVSTLELGDSALYLCASRLKGGANEQFFGPGTRLTVL.

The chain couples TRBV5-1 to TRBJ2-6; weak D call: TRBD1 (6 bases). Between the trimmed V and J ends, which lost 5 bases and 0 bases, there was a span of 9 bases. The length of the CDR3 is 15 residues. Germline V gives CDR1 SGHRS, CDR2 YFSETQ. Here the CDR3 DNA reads TGCGCCAGCAGATGGACAGCCTCTGGGGCCAACGTCCTGACTTTC. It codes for CASRWTASGANVLTF.

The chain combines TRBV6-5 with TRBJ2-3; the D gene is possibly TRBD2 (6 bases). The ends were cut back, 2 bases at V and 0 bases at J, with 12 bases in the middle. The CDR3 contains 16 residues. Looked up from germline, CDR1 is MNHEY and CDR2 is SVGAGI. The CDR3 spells CASSYTGTASTDTQYF. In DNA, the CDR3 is TGTGCCAGCAGTTACACGGGGACTGCTAGCACAGATACGCAGTATTTT.

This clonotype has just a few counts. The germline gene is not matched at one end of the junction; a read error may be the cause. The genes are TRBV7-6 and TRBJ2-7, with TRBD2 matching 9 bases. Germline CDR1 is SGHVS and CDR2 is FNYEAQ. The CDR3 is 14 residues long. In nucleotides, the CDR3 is TGTGCCAGCGGCTTAGCGGGAGTACCCCACGAGCAGTACTTC. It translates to CASGLAGVPHEQYF.

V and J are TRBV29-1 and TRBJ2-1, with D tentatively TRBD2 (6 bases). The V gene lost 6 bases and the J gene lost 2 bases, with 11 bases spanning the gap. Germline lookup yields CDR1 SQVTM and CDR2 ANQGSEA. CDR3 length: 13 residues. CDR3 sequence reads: CSVRRATYNEQFF. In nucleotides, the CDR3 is TGCAGCGTCCGGAGGGCCACCTACAATGAGCAGTTCTTC.

For the CDR3, the DNA is TGTGCCAGCAGTTACGACGGGACGGCTTTCTATGGCTACACCTTC. Its translation is CASSYDGTAFYGYTF. The chain joins TRBV6-5 to TRBJ1-2, with D perhaps matching TRBD1 (5 bases). The ends were cut back, 2 bases at V and 4 bases at J, with 14 bases in the middle. CDR3 length: 15 residues. Per the germline V gene, CDR1 is MNHEY and CDR2 is SVGAGI.

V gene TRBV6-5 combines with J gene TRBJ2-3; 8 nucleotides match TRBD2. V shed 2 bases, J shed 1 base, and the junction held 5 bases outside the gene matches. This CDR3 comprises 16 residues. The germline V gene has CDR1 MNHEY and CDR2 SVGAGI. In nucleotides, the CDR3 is TGTGCCAGCAGTTACCGGGGGCGGGGGGGCACAGATACGCAGTATTTT. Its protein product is CASSYRGRGGTDTQYF.

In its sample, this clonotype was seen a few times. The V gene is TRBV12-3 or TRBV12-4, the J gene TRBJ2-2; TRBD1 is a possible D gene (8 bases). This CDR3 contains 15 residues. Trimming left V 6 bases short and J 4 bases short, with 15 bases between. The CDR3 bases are TGTGCCAGCAGAGGGGGGGACAGGAGCACCGGGGAGCTGTTTTTT. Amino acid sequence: CASRGGDRSTGELFF.

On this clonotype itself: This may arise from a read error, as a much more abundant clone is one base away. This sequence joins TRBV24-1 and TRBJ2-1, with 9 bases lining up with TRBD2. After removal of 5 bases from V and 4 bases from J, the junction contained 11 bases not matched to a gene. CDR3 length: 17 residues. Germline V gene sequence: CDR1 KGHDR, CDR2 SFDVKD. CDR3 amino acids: CATSVPRPGLAYNEQFF. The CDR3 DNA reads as TGTGCCACCAGTGTTCCCCGACCGGGACTAGCTTACAATGAGCAGTTCTTC.

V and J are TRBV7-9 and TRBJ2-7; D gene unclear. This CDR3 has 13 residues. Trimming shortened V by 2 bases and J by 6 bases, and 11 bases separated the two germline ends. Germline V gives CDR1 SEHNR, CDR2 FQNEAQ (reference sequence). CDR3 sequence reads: CASSLPTGLEQYF. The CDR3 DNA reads TGTGCCAGCAGCTTACCCACGGGCCTCGAGCAGTACTTC.

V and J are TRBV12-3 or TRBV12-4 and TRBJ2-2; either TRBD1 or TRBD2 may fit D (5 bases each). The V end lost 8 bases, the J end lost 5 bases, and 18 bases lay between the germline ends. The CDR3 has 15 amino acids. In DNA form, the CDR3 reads TGTGCCAGCTCCCTGAGGGCAGGGCGGACCGGGGAGCTGTTTTTT. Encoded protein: CASSLRAGRTGELFF.

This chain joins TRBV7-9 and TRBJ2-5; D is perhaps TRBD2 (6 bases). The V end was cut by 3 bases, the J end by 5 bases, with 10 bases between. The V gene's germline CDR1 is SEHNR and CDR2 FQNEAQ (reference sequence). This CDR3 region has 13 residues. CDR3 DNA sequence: TGTGCCAGCAGCTTCGGGGGTTGGGAGACCCAGTACTTC. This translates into CASSFGGWETQYF.

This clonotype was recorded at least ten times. The CDR3 here is CASSGTSGRDTQYF. DNA for the CDR3: TGTGCCAGCTCCGGGACTAGCGGGAGGGATACGCAGTATTTT. The J gene is TRBJ2-3, the V gene TRBV6-1; 15 bases map to TRBD2. V lost 8 bases and J lost 6; bases outside the gene matches: 3. The CDR3 runs to 14 residues. In germline, CDR1 is MNHNS, CDR2 SASEGT.